Listed below are T cell receptor beta chains from one sample, sequenced in a study of tumor-infiltrating lymphocytes in oesophageal squamous cell carcinoma. MiXCR was run by TCRdb on the PCR reads, yielding one entry per CDR3 protein. Here the sample spans over 9,500 distinct CDR3 sequences, under 70% being singletons. The sequenced material came from esophageal tumor tissue. Receptor source: a male donor with esophageal squamous cell carcinoma. Each CDR3 is given with its conserved first and last residue. Each record gives: CDR3 protein, CDR3 DNA, D gene, V gene, clone size, J gene. A D gene is named only where the DNA matches it firmly. Size tells how often a clone was seen (once, few, many) or the class of an expanded clone, and some rows leave it out.

CDR3aa: CASSFPTSGNNEQFF
CDR3nt: TGTGCCAGCAGCTTTCCGACTAGCGGAAACAATGAGCAGTTCTTC
d_gene: TRBD2
v_gene: TRBV7-2
abundance: few
j_gene: TRBJ2-1

CDR3aa: CASSVGLANEQYF
CDR3nt: TGTGCCAGCAGCGTAGGACTAGCAAATGAGCAGTACTTC
d_gene: TRBD2
v_gene: TRBV7-8
abundance: -
j_gene: TRBJ2-7

CDR3aa: CASSTDRQSYEQYF
CDR3nt: TGTGCCAGCAGCACGGACAGGCAATCCTACGAGCAGTACTTC
d_gene: TRBD1
v_gene: TRBV7-2
abundance: few
j_gene: TRBJ2-7

CDR3aa: CASSLSQGLAKNIQYF
CDR3nt: TGTGCCAGCAGCTTGTCTCAGGGGCTAGCCAAAAACATTCAGTACTTC
d_gene: -
v_gene: TRBV11-3
abundance: -
j_gene: TRBJ2-4

CDR3aa: CASSSGLAGSNYNEQFF
CDR3nt: TGTGCCAGCAGCTCGGGACTAGCGGGATCCAACTACAATGAGCAGTTCTTC
d_gene: TRBD2
v_gene: TRBV7-2
abundance: -
j_gene: TRBJ2-1

CDR3aa: CASSLDPTGANVLTF
CDR3nt: TGCGCCAGCAGCTTGGATCCTACTGGGGCCAACGTCCTGACTTTC
d_gene: -
v_gene: TRBV5-1
abundance: many
j_gene: TRBJ2-6

CDR3aa: CASSHTGTSVYNEQFF
CDR3nt: TGTGCCAGCAGCCATACCGGGACTAGCGTTTACAATGAGCAGTTCTTC
d_gene: TRBD2
v_gene: TRBV7-2
abundance: -
j_gene: TRBJ2-1

CDR3aa: CASSPEGHRNTEAFF
CDR3nt: TGTGCCAGCAGCCCCGAGGGCCATAGGAACACTGAAGCTTTCTTT
d_gene: -
v_gene: TRBV6-1
abundance: many
j_gene: TRBJ1-1

CDR3aa: CASSLEVGLRPQETQYF
CDR3nt: TGTGCCAGCAGCTTAGAGGTTGGGCTACGGCCCCAAGAGACCCAGTACTTC
d_gene: -
v_gene: TRBV7-9
abundance: few
j_gene: TRBJ2-5

CDR3aa: CASGGRQGNEQFF
CDR3nt: TGTGCCAGTGGGGGGAGGCAGGGTAATGAGCAGTTCTTC
d_gene: -
v_gene: TRBV19
abundance: -
j_gene: TRBJ2-1

CDR3aa: CASSLERNEQFF
CDR3nt: TGTGCCAGCAGCTTAGAAAGGAATGAGCAGTTCTTC
d_gene: -
v_gene: TRBV7-6
abundance: few
j_gene: TRBJ2-1

CDR3aa: CASSFGRGVGTDTQYF
CDR3nt: TGTGCCAGCAGTTTCGGGAGGGGAGTAGGCACAGATACGCAGTATTTT
d_gene: TRBD2
v_gene: TRBV28
abundance: medium-sized
j_gene: TRBJ2-3

CDR3aa: CASSLKAAHTDTQYF
CDR3nt: TGTGCCAGCAGCTTGAAAGCGGCCCACACAGATACGCAGTATTTT
d_gene: -
v_gene: TRBV7-9
abundance: -
j_gene: TRBJ2-3

CDR3aa: CASSTQTGGTEAFF
CDR3nt: TGTGCCAGCAGTACCCAAACAGGGGGGACTGAAGCTTTCTTT
d_gene: TRBD1
v_gene: TRBV12-3/TRBV12-4
abundance: -
j_gene: TRBJ1-1

CDR3aa: CASQTGGTLQETQYF
CDR3nt: TGTGCCAGTCAGACAGGGGGCACCCTCCAAGAGACCCAGTACTTC
d_gene: TRBD1
v_gene: TRBV7-8
abundance: -
j_gene: TRBJ2-5

CDR3aa: CASSKAGGEIDTQYF
CDR3nt: TGTGCCAGCAGCAAAGCGGGAGGGGAAATAGATACGCAGTATTTT
d_gene: TRBD2
v_gene: TRBV7-3
abundance: -
j_gene: TRBJ2-3

CDR3aa: CASGQGGETQYF
CDR3nt: TGTGCCAGCGGACAGGGCGGAGAGACCCAGTACTTC
d_gene: TRBD1
v_gene: TRBV7-1
abundance: -
j_gene: TRBJ2-5

CDR3aa: CASSELTGGGQPQHF
CDR3nt: TGTGCCAGCAGTGAACTAACAGGGGGTGGACAGCCCCAGCATTTT
d_gene: TRBD1
v_gene: TRBV6-1
abundance: medium-sized
j_gene: TRBJ1-5

CDR3aa: CASSEYNRQETQYF
CDR3nt: TGTGCCAGCAGTGAATACAACCGACAAGAGACCCAGTACTTC
d_gene: -
v_gene: TRBV6-1
abundance: few
j_gene: TRBJ2-5

CDR3aa: CASSSGGSSYEQYF
CDR3nt: TGTGCCAGCAGCTCAGGGGGCAGCTCCTACGAGCAGTACTTC
d_gene: TRBD1
v_gene: TRBV7-2
abundance: once
j_gene: TRBJ2-7

CDR3aa: CASSATPQQYF
CDR3nt: TGTGCCAGCAGCGCCACCCCGCAGCAGTACTTC
d_gene: -
v_gene: TRBV7-1
abundance: -
j_gene: TRBJ2-5

CDR3aa: CASSPRGGGDEQFF
CDR3nt: TGTGCCAGCAGCCCCAGGGGTGGGGGTGATGAGCAGTTCTTC
d_gene: -
v_gene: TRBV7-1
abundance: -
j_gene: TRBJ2-1

CDR3aa: CASSPPGTGGAYEQYF
CDR3nt: TGTGCCAGCAGCCCCCCGGGGACAGGGGGCGCCTACGAGCAGTACTTC
d_gene: TRBD1
v_gene: TRBV7-6
abundance: -
j_gene: TRBJ2-7

CDR3aa: CASSARTGGYNEQFF
CDR3nt: TGTGCCAGCAGCGCGAGGACAGGGGGCTACAATGAGCAGTTCTTC
d_gene: TRBD1
v_gene: TRBV7-8
abundance: once
j_gene: TRBJ2-1

CDR3aa: CSAILLAEPLSNEQYF
CDR3nt: TGCAGTGCTATTCTCCTAGCGGAGCCCCTTTCCAATGAGCAGTACTTC
d_gene: TRBD2
v_gene: TRBV20-1
abundance: -
j_gene: TRBJ2-7

CDR3aa: CASSRTGGSSYEQYF
CDR3nt: TGTGCCAGCAGCCGAACAGGGGGTTCCTCCTACGAGCAGTACTTC
d_gene: TRBD1
v_gene: TRBV7-2
abundance: -
j_gene: TRBJ2-7

CDR3aa: CASSLGPSGKWGEQFF
CDR3nt: TGTGCCAGCAGCTTAGGTCCTAGCGGCAAATGGGGAGAGCAGTTCTTC
d_gene: TRBD2
v_gene: TRBV7-3
abundance: -
j_gene: TRBJ2-1

CDR3aa: CASGRTEQYF
CDR3nt: TGTGCCAGCGGACGGACAGAGCAGTACTTC
d_gene: -
v_gene: TRBV27
abundance: many
j_gene: TRBJ2-7

CDR3aa: CASSPPVDTQYF
CDR3nt: TGTGCCAGCAGCCCACCCGTGGATACGCAGTATTTT
d_gene: -
v_gene: TRBV28
abundance: -
j_gene: TRBJ2-3

CDR3aa: CASSLRGRGTDTQYF
CDR3nt: TGTGCCAGCAGCTTAAGGGGGCGAGGCACAGATACGCAGTATTTT
d_gene: TRBD1
v_gene: TRBV13
abundance: few
j_gene: TRBJ2-3

CDR3aa: CASSLVGTDHQETQYF
CDR3nt: TGCGCCAGCAGCTTGGTAGGGACAGATCACCAAGAGACCCAGTACTTC
d_gene: TRBD1
v_gene: TRBV5-1
abundance: many
j_gene: TRBJ2-5

CDR3aa: CASSPRPPAAGDTQYF
CDR3nt: TGTGCCAGCAGCCCCAGGCCGCCGGCAGCGGGGGATACGCAGTATTTT
d_gene: TRBD2
v_gene: TRBV11-2
abundance: medium-sized
j_gene: TRBJ2-3

CDR3aa: CASSYSPGLAGNEQFF
CDR3nt: TGTGCCAGCAGTTACTCGCCGGGACTAGCGGGAAATGAGCAGTTCTTC
d_gene: TRBD2
v_gene: TRBV6-6
abundance: medium-sized
j_gene: TRBJ2-1

CDR3aa: CASSPELAGVYNEQFF
CDR3nt: TGTGCCAGCAGCCCCGAACTAGCGGGAGTTTACAATGAGCAGTTCTTC
d_gene: TRBD2
v_gene: TRBV7-2
abundance: few
j_gene: TRBJ2-1

CDR3aa: CASSPFQGSGTEAFF
CDR3nt: TGTGCCAGCAGCCCATTCCAGGGTAGTGGAACTGAAGCTTTCTTT
d_gene: -
v_gene: TRBV7-8
abundance: once
j_gene: TRBJ1-1